Sequencing of this TCR beta chain was carried out in a study of cytomegalovirus exposure and HLA in healthy donors. Findings of the study overall: Per published reports, the classifier diagnosed cytomegalovirus status with high specificity and sensitivity. At a 0.05 false discovery rate, a later analysis found approximately 15,000 TCR beta sequences to be associated with HLA alleles. Researchers counted approximately 160 TCR beta chains as cytomegalovirus-associated. Researchers reported from a later analysis that most CMV-associated TCR beta chains appeared HLA-restricted.

PCR primers comprised 60 Vbeta and 13 Jbeta primers. TCRdb keeps only in-frame clones here, not all; method: immunoSEQ multiplex PCR. The sample contains about 200,000 clones, approximately 80% of which appear only once. This clone was seen once. Its antigen is undetermined. This receptor was obtained from a boy between 2 and 10 years old in good health and CMV-seronegative. Sequencing used PBMCs.

CDR3 residues: CASSINNRAYEQYF. CDR3 coding DNA: TGTGCCAGCAGCATCAACAACAGGGCCTACGAGCAGTACTTC. The chain couples TRBV7-8 to TRBJ2-7; weak D call: TRBD1 (6 bases). The CDR3 is 14 residues long. Germline-derived CDR1 and CDR2 are SGHVS and FQNEAQ. V dropped 5 bases and J dropped 2 bases, with 13 bases sitting between them.